What follows is one T cell receptor beta chain and its context. Its antigen is as yet unknown. These data originate in a study of OX40 agonist ivuxolimab in advanced cancers. Study context: An agonistic human IgG2 monoclonal antibody against OX40 (CD134) was given. Dose-escalation patients suffered from hepatocellular carcinoma, melanoma, renal cell or head and neck cancer. Study-wide findings and caveats: By week 6 at 0.1 to 3.0 mg/kg, blood CD4+ and CD8+ T cells had expanded clonally.

Assay: immunoSEQ multiplex PCR; the TCRdb copy retains only in-frame clones and omits some. This table has about 53,000 clones, less than 85% appearing once. This CDR3 spans 14 amino acids. Trimming removed 1 base at V and 2 bases at J, with 7 bases between. Looked up from germline, CDR1 is SGDLS and CDR2 is YYNGEE. The chain carries TRBV9 and TRBJ2-1, with D possibly matching TRBD1 (5 bases). This TCR was recovered from an adult with an advanced solid tumor such as melanoma, head and neck, liver or kidney cancer. This material consisted of CD4+ or CD8+ T cells sorted from blood, taken in a trial of the OX40 agonist ivuxolimab. DNA for the CDR3: TGTGCCAGCAGCGTATCAGGGACCTACAATGAGCAGTTCTTC. Translation gives CASSVSGTYNEQFF.